Listed below are T cell receptor beta chains from one sample, sequenced in a study of cytomegalovirus exposure and HLA in healthy donors. The assay was immunoSEQ multiplex PCR, and TCRdb's table has in-frame clones only and misses some. The table records 150,000 to 200,000 clones, 90% to 97% of them present only once. The material sequenced was PBMCs. The receptors come from a woman aged 18-29 years in good health and CMV-seronegative. Each CDR3 is given with its conserved first and last residue. Each record gives: CDR3 protein, CDR3 DNA, clone size, V gene, D gene, J gene. The D gene is left open where the match is weak. Clone size is given for some rows only: seen once, a few or many times, or a class if the clone is expanded.

CDR3: CASSERGVGNQPQHF
DNA: TGTGCCAGCAGTGAACGGGGAGTCGGCAATCAGCCCCAGCATTTT
size: -
V: TRBV2
D: -
J: TRBJ1-5

CDR3: CASSLGQGAFPSGNTIYF
DNA: TGTGCCAGCAGCCTGGGACAGGGGGCCTTTCCCTCTGGAAACACCATATATTTT
size: -
V: TRBV7-8
D: TRBD1
J: TRBJ1-3

CDR3: CSVEEGLSNTEAFF
DNA: TGCAGCGTTGAGGAGGGACTAAGTAACACTGAAGCTTTCTTT
size: -
V: TRBV29-1
D: -
J: TRBJ1-1

CDR3: CASSKEHPETSGGAEIPNEQFF
DNA: TGTGCCAGCAGCAAAGAACACCCTGAGACTAGCGGGGGGGCTGAGATCCCCAATGAGCAGTTCTTC
size: -
V: TRBV21-1
D: -
J: TRBJ2-1

CDR3: CASSTPGEQFF
DNA: TGTGCCAGCAGTACCCCGGGGGAGCAGTTCTTC
size: -
V: TRBV7-2
D: -
J: TRBJ2-1

CDR3: CASSLAGAGLTEAFF
DNA: TGCGCCAGCAGCTTGGCAGGGGCCGGATTGACTGAAGCTTTCTTT
size: -
V: TRBV5-1
D: -
J: TRBJ1-1

CDR3: CASSLGSPGYQETQYF
DNA: TGTGCCAGCAGCCTAGGTTCTCCGGGATACCAAGAGACCCAGTACTTC
size: -
V: TRBV7-2
D: -
J: TRBJ2-5

CDR3: CASSLVSGGGYEQYF
DNA: TGTGCCAGCAGCTTGGTCTCTGGGGGCGGGTACGAGCAGTACTTC
size: -
V: TRBV5-6
D: -
J: TRBJ2-7

CDR3: CASRPQGGAGYNEQFF
DNA: TGTGCCAGCAGACCTCAAGGGGGGGCGGGGTACAATGAGCAGTTCTTC
size: -
V: TRBV7-3
D: -
J: TRBJ2-1

CDR3: CASSESGQGNYGYTF
DNA: TGTGCCAGCAGTGAATCTGGACAGGGGAACTATGGCTACACCTTC
size: few
V: TRBV2
D: TRBD1
J: TRBJ1-2

CDR3: CASSLGDRGREQYF
DNA: TGTGCCAGCAGCTTGGGGGACAGGGGGCGGGAGCAGTACTTC
size: -
V: TRBV5-5
D: TRBD1
J: TRBJ2-7

CDR3: CASRGLNPYEQYF
DNA: TGTGCCAGCAGAGGACTCAACCCCTACGAGCAGTACTTC
size: -
V: TRBV6-6
D: -
J: TRBJ2-7

CDR3: CASSEALRTSGAETQYF
DNA: TGTGCCAGCAGTGAAGCGCTTCGAACTAGCGGGGCCGAGACCCAGTACTTC
size: -
V: TRBV6-1
D: TRBD2
J: TRBJ2-5

CDR3: CASSQGLVDSYEQYF
DNA: TGTGCCAGCAGCCAGGGACTGGTTGACTCCTACGAGCAGTACTTC
size: -
V: TRBV14
D: -
J: TRBJ2-7

CDR3: CASSVIAARTDTQYF
DNA: TGTGCCAGCAGCGTAATAGCGGCCCGCACAGATACGCAGTATTTT
size: -
V: TRBV9
D: -
J: TRBJ2-3

CDR3: CANDNPSGVPETQYF
DNA: TGCGCCAACGATAACCCCAGCGGGGTCCCGGAGACCCAGTACTTC
size: -
V: TRBV10-1
D: TRBD2
J: TRBJ2-5

CDR3: CASSPYLRDRGANYGYTF
DNA: TGTGCCAGCTCACCGTATCTCCGAGACAGGGGGGCTAACTATGGCTACACCTTC
size: -
V: TRBV18
D: TRBD1
J: TRBJ1-2

CDR3: CASSKGLAGGFYEQYF
DNA: TGCGCCAGCAGCAAAGGACTAGCGGGGGGCTTCTACGAGCAGTACTTC
size: -
V: TRBV4-3
D: TRBD2
J: TRBJ2-7

CDR3: CASSLGGGDRQPQHF
DNA: TGTGCCAGCAGCTTGGGCGGGGGGGACAGGCAGCCCCAGCATTTT
size: -
V: TRBV7-9
D: TRBD1
J: TRBJ1-5

CDR3: CASSIAGGHRSSYEQYF
DNA: TGTGCCAGCAGCATAGCGGGGGGTCACCGAAGCTCCTACGAGCAGTACTTC
size: -
V: TRBV7-2
D: TRBD2
J: TRBJ2-7

CDR3: CASSLALDRPSGYTF
DNA: TGCGCCAGCAGCTTGGCCCTCGACAGGCCATCGGGCTACACCTTC
size: -
V: TRBV5-1
D: -
J: TRBJ1-2

CDR3: CASSLSDRGYGYTF
DNA: TGTGCCAGCAGTTTAAGCGACAGGGGCTATGGCTACACCTTC
size: -
V: TRBV27
D: TRBD1
J: TRBJ1-2

CDR3: CASSFLAGITDTQYF
DNA: TGTGCCAGCAGCTTCCTAGCGGGGATCACAGATACGCAGTATTTT
size: -
V: TRBV7-2
D: TRBD2
J: TRBJ2-3